This passage covers 28 T cell receptor beta chains from one sample sequenced in a study of blood T cell repertoires in COVID-19. Repertoires were generated with immunoSEQ multiplex PCR, while TCRdb's copy carries only in-frame clones and drops some. This sample has about 430,000 clones, with roughly 84% found just once. The specimen was PBMCs or T cells enriched from blood (not recorded which). The receptors were sampled from a woman under 30 who had been exposed to COVID-19.

J is TRBJ2-1 and V is TRBV3-1 (or the pseudogene TRBV3-2), with 15 bases aligning to TRBD2. V gave up 6 bases and J gave up 7 bases; unmatched junction bases: 7. Germline CDR1 and CDR2: LGHDT and YNNKEL (reference sequence). There are 16 residues in the CDR3. The CDR3 sequence: CASRGAGTSGRNEQFF. The CDR3 bases are TGTGCCAGCAGAGGGGCCGGGACTAGCGGGAGGAATGAGCAGTTCTTC.

The V call is TRBV9, the J call TRBJ2-5, with 8 nucleotides matching TRBD2. CDR1 and CDR2 from the germline V gene are SGDLS and YYNGEE. The CDR3 sequence is 16 residues long. The J segment lost 4 bases and the V segment lost 0 bases, leaving 8 bases of the junction unmatched. CDR3 loop: CASSVGQRGPGETQYF. For the CDR3, the DNA is TGTGCCAGCAGCGTAGGACAGCGGGGGCCCGGAGAGACCCAGTACTTC.

In DNA form, the CDR3 reads TGTGCCAGCAGCCACGTACAAAGAGGTGAAGCTTTCTTT. This translates into CASSHVQRGEAFF. The chain is built from TRBV14 and TRBJ1-1; no clear D. V dropped 3 bases and J dropped 7 bases, with 12 bases sitting between them. CDR1 and CDR2 from the germline V gene are SGHDN and FVKESK. The CDR3 has 13 residues. Full variable domain (remainder filled in from reference TRBV14 and TRBJ1-1): EAGVTQFPSHSVIEKGQTVTLRCDPISGHDNLYWYRRVMGKEIKFLLHFVKESKQDESGMPNNRFLAERTGGTYSTLKVQPAELEDSGVYFCASSHVQRGEAFFGQGTRLTVV.

V and J are TRBV11-2 and TRBJ1-6; D remains unclear. The CDR3 length is 12 residues. Germline values: CDR1 SGHAT, CDR2 FQNNGV. With 5 bases removed from V and 5 bases from J, the gap between germline ends came to 4 bases. The CDR3 spells CASSVNNSPLHF. CDR3 nucleotides: TGTGCCAGCAGCGTCAATAATTCACCCCTCCACTTT. Full variable domain (rest looked up from reference TRBV11-2 and TRBJ1-6): EAGVAQSPRYKIIEKRQSVAFWCNPISGHATLYWYQQILGQGPKLLIQFQNNGVVDDSQLPKDRFSAERLKGVDSTLKIQPAKLEDSAVYLCASSVNNSPLHFGNGTRLTVT.

This clone was seen a few times. CDR3 in amino acids: CASRKLDYEQYF. The CDR3 bases are TGTGCCAGCAGAAAACTCGATTACGAGCAGTACTTC. V and J are TRBV28 and TRBJ2-7, with D unclear. The CDR3 is made up of 12 amino acids. The V gene lost 6 bases and the J gene lost 4 bases, with 10 bases spanning the gap. The germline CDR1 and CDR2 sequences are MDHEN and SYDVKM.

This sequence joins TRBV5-1 and TRBJ1-4; D is uncertain. The V end lost 0 bases, the J end lost 7 bases, and 16 bases lay between the germline ends. This CDR3 has 16 residues. CDR1 is SGHRS, CDR2 YFSETQ, per germline. The DNA for the CDR3 is TGCGCCAGCAGCTTGGCCCCCCCAAGGTCGGGTGAAAAACTGTTTTTT. Translation gives CASSLAPPRSGEKLFF.

This rearrangement joins TRBV28 to TRBJ1-5, with 11 bases lining up with TRBD1. The CDR3 contains 15 residues. Germline trimming cut 4 bases from V and 1 base from J; bases unmatched to any gene: 0. Germline assignment: CDR1 MDHEN and CDR2 SYDVKM. Written as DNA, the CDR3 is TGTGCCAGCAGTTGGACAGGGGGCAGCAATCAGCCCCAGCATTTT. It yields the protein CASSWTGGSNQPQHF. The entire variable domain, with the rest obtained from reference TRBV28 and TRBJ1-5, is as follows: DVKVTQSSRYLVKRTGEKVFLECVQDMDHENMFWYRQDPGLGLRLIYFSYDVKMKEKGDIPEGYSVSREKKERFSLILESASTNQTSMYLCASSWTGGSNQPQHFGDGTRLSIL.

The V and J genes are TRBV5-1 and TRBJ1-3, with TRBD1 as a possible D gene (6 bases). Germline loops: CDR1 SGHRS, CDR2 YFSETQ. The CDR3 consists of 16 residues. V lost 2 bases, J lost 0 bases, and 12 bases lay in between. This CDR3 is CASSFDRLGSGNTIYF. DNA for the CDR3: TGCGCCAGCAGCTTCGACAGGTTGGGCTCTGGAAACACCATATATTTT.

The V gene is TRBV3-1 (or the pseudogene TRBV3-2), the J gene TRBJ2-6; TRBD1 might be the D (6 bases). Trimming removed 1 base at V and 3 bases at J, with 10 bases between. Germline CDR1 is LGHDT and CDR2 is YNNKEL (reference sequence). The CDR3 length is 16 residues. The CDR3 DNA sequence: TGTGCCAGCAGCCAAGTGGGGGCGGGTGGGGCCAACGTCCTGACTTTC. Translating gives CASSQVGAGGANVLTF.

Concerning this clone itself: Within the sample, other DNA sequences also encode this same CDR3. V is TRBV9 and J is TRBJ1-1; D not resolved. The ends were cut back, 2 bases at V and 4 bases at J, with 6 bases in the middle. CDR1 is SGDLS and CDR2 is YYNGEE in the germline V gene. The CDR3 covers 12 residues. CDR3 residues: CASSVGGTEAFF. In DNA form, the CDR3 reads TGTGCCAGCAGCGTGGGAGGCACTGAAGCTTTCTTT.

This chain uses TRBV2 with TRBJ1-2; the D gene is possibly TRBD1 (6 bases). V shed 2 bases and J shed 4 bases, with 11 bases lying between them. The CDR3 totals 14 residues. Germline-derived CDR1 and CDR2 are SNHLY and FYNNEI. The DNA for the CDR3 is TGTGCCAGCAGTGAAAGTGGGGGCCTCTATGGCTACACCTTC. Translation: CASSESGGLYGYTF.

This chain uses TRBV2 with TRBJ2-3; D is ambiguous. CDR3 length: 14 residues. The V end lost 3 bases, the J end lost 3 bases, and 10 bases lay between the germline ends. Germline lookup yields CDR1 SNHLY and CDR2 FYNNEI. The CDR3: CASSDTRLTDTQYF. The CDR3 coding sequence is TGTGCCAGCAGTGATACCAGGTTGACAGATACGCAGTATTTT.

V usage is TRBV6-2 or TRBV6-3 and J usage is TRBJ2-7; D possibly corresponds to TRBD1 (6 bases). This CDR3 contains 11 residues. With 5 bases removed from V and 7 bases from J, the gap between germline ends came to 9 bases. Germline values: CDR1 MNHEY, CDR2 SVGEGT. CDR3 protein: CASSLRGEQYF. CDR3 sequence (DNA): TGTGCCAGCAGTCTCAGGGGAGAGCAGTACTTC.

The rearrangement joins TRBV5-1 to TRBJ1-1; possible D gene TRBD1, 5 bases. V gave up 3 bases and J gave up 4 bases, with 16 bases separating them. CDR1 SGHRS and CDR2 YFSETQ come from the germline V gene. This CDR3 spans 15 amino acids. The CDR3 nucleotides read TGCGCCAGCAGCTCGAACCCTGACAGCCTCACTGAAGCTTTCTTT. Translated, it gives CASSSNPDSLTEAFF.

The chain links TRBV24-1 to TRBJ2-7, with 13 nucleotides matching TRBD2. The ends lost 2 bases at V and 2 bases at J; junction bases unmatched: 2. From germline, CDR1 is KGHDR and CDR2 SFDVKD. This CDR3 is built from 16 residues. This CDR3 is CATSDSLAGGPYEQYF. CDR3 DNA: TGTGCCACCAGTGATTCACTAGCGGGAGGGCCCTACGAGCAGTACTTC.

The V and J genes are TRBV25-1 and TRBJ1-1, with D possibly being TRBD1 (6 bases). V lost 10 bases to trimming and J lost 1 base, with 16 bases between them. Germline V lookup: CDR1 MGHDK, CDR2 SYGVNS. The CDR3 runs 14 residues. Here the CDR3 reads CATTPGGANTEAFF. The CDR3 DNA follows: TGTGCCACGACTCCGGGGGGGGCGAACACTGAAGCTTTCTTT.

This clone appeared a single time. This chain connects TRBV23-1 to TRBJ1-5; perhaps TRBD1 as D (6 bases). TRBV23-1 counts as an open reading frame of uncertain function. V lost 1 base, J lost 0 bases, and 19 bases lay in between. There are 19 residues in the CDR3. CDR3 amino acids: CASSQCYDGPGDSNQPQHF. Written as DNA, the CDR3 is TGCGCCAGCAGTCAATGTTACGATGGACCAGGGGATAGCAATCAGCCCCAGCATTTT.

The chain employs TRBV24-1 and TRBJ1-1, with 12 bases lining up with TRBD1. Germline CDR1 and CDR2: KGHDR and SFDVKD. V gave up 7 bases and J gave up 4 bases; unmatched junction bases: 9. The CDR3 sequence is 16 residues long. The chain's CDR3 is CATRAGTGGLATEAFF. The CDR3, as DNA: TGTGCCACCAGAGCCGGGACAGGGGGCCTAGCCACTGAAGCTTTCTTT.

This chain links TRBV11-2 with TRBJ2-2; D might be TRBD1 (5 bases). V was cut by 1 base and J by 9 bases, with 9 bases left in between. Germline CDR1 reads SGHAT; CDR2 reads FQNNGV. The CDR3 contains 13 residues. The CDR3 sequence is CASSLVRERELFF. In DNA, the CDR3 is TGTGCCAGCAGCTTAGTCAGGGAAAGGGAGCTGTTTTTT.

The V and J genes are TRBV6-6 and TRBJ2-6, with D tentatively TRBD2 (6 bases). The germline CDR1 and CDR2 sequences are MNHNY and SVGAGI (reference sequence). V gave up 6 bases and J gave up 0 bases, with 9 bases separating them. The CDR3 spans 15 residues. CDR3 coding DNA: TGTGCCAGCAGGCGGGAAGACTCTGGGGCCAACGTCCTGACTTTC. It yields the protein CASRREDSGANVLTF.

The CDR3 DNA sequence: TGTGCCAGCAGCCTATCCCCCTCCTACGAGCAGTACTTC. Residues: CASSLSPSYEQYF. The V call is TRBV11-1, the J call TRBJ2-7; D call uncertain. Germline loops: CDR1 SGHAT, CDR2 FQDESV (reference sequence). The CDR3 runs 13 residues. With 5 bases removed from V and 0 bases from J, the gap between germline ends came to 8 bases.

This chain uses TRBV5-1 with TRBJ2-5, with D perhaps TRBD1 (5 bases). V was cut by 5 bases and J by 0 bases, with 8 bases left in between. Looked up from germline, CDR1 is SGHRS and CDR2 is YFSETQ. The CDR3 contains 13 residues. The CDR3 coding sequence is TGCGCCAGCAGTACAGGTAACCAAGAGACCCAGTACTTC. Protein: CASSTGNQETQYF.

This chain joins TRBV5-1 and TRBJ1-6; D is unresolved. V lost 6 bases and J lost 0, with 13 bases in between. CDR3 length: 16 amino acids. Per the germline V gene, CDR1 is SGHRS and CDR2 is YFSETQ. This CDR3 is CASISEASSYNSPLHF. In nucleotides, the CDR3 is TGCGCCAGCATCAGCGAGGCCAGCTCCTATAATTCACCCCTCCACTTT.

J is TRBJ2-2 and V is TRBV28; D is perhaps TRBD2 (7 bases). V gave up 8 bases and J gave up 4 bases, with 17 bases separating them. This CDR3 region has 15 residues. From germline, CDR1 is MDHEN and CDR2 SYDVKM. In DNA form, the CDR3 reads TGTGCCAGCGCAAACGGGGGGCCGCGCACCGGGGAGCTGTTTTTT. It codes for CASANGGPRTGELFF.

For the CDR3, the DNA is TGTGCCAGCAGCTTATCTTCAGGGGGCACTGAAGCTTTCTTT. Translating gives CASSLSSGGTEAFF. The chain carries TRBV7-2 and TRBJ1-1, with TRBD1 matching over 7 bases. J was trimmed by 4 bases and V by 2 bases; bases with no gene match: 4. Germline V gives CDR1 SGHTA, CDR2 FQGNSA. The CDR3 is 14 amino acids.

This rearrangement joins TRBV7-2 to TRBJ1-6, with a tentative D call TRBD1 (6 bases). Trimming left V 5 bases short and J 7 bases short, with 18 bases between. Germline lookup yields CDR1 SGHTA and CDR2 FQGNSA. This CDR3 contains 16 residues. In DNA form, the CDR3 reads TGTGCCAGCAGCCCCTGGGGCAGGGGAATCAATTCACCCCTCCACTTT. As protein: CASSPWGRGINSPLHF. Combining the CDR3 with reference TRBV7-2 and TRBJ1-6 gives the whole variable domain GAGVSQSPSNKVTEKGKDVELRCDPISGHTALYWYRQSLGQGLEFLIYFQGNSAPDKSGLPSDRFSAERTGGSVSTLTIQRTQQEDSAVYLCASSPWGRGINSPLHFGNGTRLTVT.

The V and J genes are TRBV10-3 and TRBJ1-6; 8 bases match TRBD1. V dropped 4 bases and J dropped 6; count of bases not matched to a gene: 2. The germline V gene has CDR1 ENHRY and CDR2 SYGVKD. The length of the CDR3 is 14 residues. CDR3 in DNA: TGTGCCATCAGTGCAGGGGGCAGTAATTCACCCCTCCACTTT. Translated, it gives CAISAGGSNSPLHF.

As DNA, the CDR3 is TGTGCCAGCAGCCTGGGGGAGGGGTACTATGGCTACACCTTC. Protein sequence: CASSLGEGYYGYTF. This chain connects TRBV13 to TRBJ1-2; D perhaps matches TRBD1 (5 bases). The CDR3 covers 14 residues. The V end was cut by 5 bases, the J end by 3 bases, with 13 bases between. CDR1 PRHDT and CDR2 FYEKMQ come from the germline V gene (reference sequence).